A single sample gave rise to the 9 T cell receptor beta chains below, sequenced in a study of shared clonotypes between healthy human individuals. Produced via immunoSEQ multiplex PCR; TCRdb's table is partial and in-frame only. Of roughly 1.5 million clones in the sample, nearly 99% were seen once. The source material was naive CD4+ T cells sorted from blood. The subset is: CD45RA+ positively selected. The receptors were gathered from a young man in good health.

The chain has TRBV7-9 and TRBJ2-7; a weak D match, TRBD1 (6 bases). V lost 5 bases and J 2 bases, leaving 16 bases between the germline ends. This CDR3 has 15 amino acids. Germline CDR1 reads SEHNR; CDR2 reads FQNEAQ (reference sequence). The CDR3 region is CASSDHRDKTYEQYF. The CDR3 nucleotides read TGTGCCAGCAGCGACCACAGGGACAAGACCTACGAGCAGTACTTC.

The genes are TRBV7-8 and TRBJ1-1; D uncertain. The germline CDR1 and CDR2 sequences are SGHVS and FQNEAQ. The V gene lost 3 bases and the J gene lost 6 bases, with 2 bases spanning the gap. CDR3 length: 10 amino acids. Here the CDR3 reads CASSFAEAFF. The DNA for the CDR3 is TGTGCCAGCAGCTTTGCTGAAGCTTTCTTT.

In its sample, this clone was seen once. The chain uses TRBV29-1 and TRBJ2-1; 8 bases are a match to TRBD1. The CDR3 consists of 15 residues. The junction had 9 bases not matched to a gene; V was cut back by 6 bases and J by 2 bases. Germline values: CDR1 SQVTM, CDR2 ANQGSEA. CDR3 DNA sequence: TGCAGCGTGGTTGGACAGGGCGCACCCTACAATGAGCAGTTCTTC. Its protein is CSVVGQGAPYNEQFF.

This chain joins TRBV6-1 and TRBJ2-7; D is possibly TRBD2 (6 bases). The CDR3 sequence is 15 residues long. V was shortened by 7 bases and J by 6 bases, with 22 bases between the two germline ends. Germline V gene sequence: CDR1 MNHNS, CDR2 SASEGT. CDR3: CASTPTPSGGSEQYF. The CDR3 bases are TGTGCCAGCACCCCAACTCCGTCCGGGGGTTCCGAGCAGTACTTC.

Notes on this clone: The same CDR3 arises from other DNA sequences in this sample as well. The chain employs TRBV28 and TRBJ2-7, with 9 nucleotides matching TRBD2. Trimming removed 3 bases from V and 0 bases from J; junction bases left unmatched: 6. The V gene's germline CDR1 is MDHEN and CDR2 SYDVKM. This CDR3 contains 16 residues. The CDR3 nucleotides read TGTGCCAGCAGTTTGCTAGCGGGACCTCTCTCCTACGAGCAGTACTTC. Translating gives CASSLLAGPLSYEQYF.

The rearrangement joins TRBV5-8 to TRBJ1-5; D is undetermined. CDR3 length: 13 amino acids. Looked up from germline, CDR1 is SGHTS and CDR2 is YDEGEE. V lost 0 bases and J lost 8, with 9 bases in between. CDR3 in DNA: TGTGCCAGCAGCTTGGGACGGCTGGAGCCCCAGCATTTT. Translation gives CASSLGRLEPQHF.

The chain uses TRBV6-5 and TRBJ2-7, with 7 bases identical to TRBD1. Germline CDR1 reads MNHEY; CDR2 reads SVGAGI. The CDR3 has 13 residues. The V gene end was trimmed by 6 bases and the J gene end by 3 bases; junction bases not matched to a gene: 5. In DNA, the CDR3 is TGTGCCAGCAGGCTCTACAGGGGCTACGAGCAGTACTTC. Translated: CASRLYRGYEQYF.

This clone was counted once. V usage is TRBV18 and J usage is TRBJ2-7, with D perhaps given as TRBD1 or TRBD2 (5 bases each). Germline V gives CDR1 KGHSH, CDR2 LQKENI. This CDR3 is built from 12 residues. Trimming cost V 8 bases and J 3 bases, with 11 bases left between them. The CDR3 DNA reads TGTGCCAGCCGGGACGGAGACTACGAGCAGTACTTC. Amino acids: CASRDGDYEQYF.

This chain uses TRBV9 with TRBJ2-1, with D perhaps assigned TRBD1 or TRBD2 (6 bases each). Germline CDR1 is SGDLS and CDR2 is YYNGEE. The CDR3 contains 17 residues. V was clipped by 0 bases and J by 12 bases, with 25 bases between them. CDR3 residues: CASSVAPGGRAIHGQFF. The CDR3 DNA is TGTGCCAGCAGCGTAGCTCCTGGGGGGCGCGCGATTCATGGGCAGTTCTTC.